The source of this TCR beta chain is a study of blood T cell repertoires in COVID-19. Background on the study: Some COVID-19 samples were acute and others convalescent; all came from the United States, Italy and Spain.

Looked up from germline, CDR1 is SGHTA and CDR2 is FQGTGA. The CDR3 spans 13 residues. V lost 4 bases and J 2 bases, leaving 9 bases between the germline ends. Sequenced by immunoSEQ multiplex PCR; TCRdb stores in-frame clones only, minus some. The sample includes 350,000 to 450,000 clones, around 91% seen only once; the top ten take roughly 1.1%. Input material: PBMCs or T cells enriched from blood (not recorded which). The receptor was derived from a man aged 25 to 40 who had recovered from COVID-19. This sequence joins TRBV7-3 and TRBJ2-7; D ambiguous. The CDR3: CASSSLQAYEQYF. For the CDR3, the DNA is TGTGCCAGCAGCTCTCTCCAGGCCTACGAGCAGTACTTC. The full variable domain, in which reference TRBV7-3 and TRBJ2-7 provide the parts outside the CDR3, is GAGVSQTPSNKVTEKGKYVELRCDPISGHTALYWYRQSLGQGPEFLIYFQGTGAADDSGLPNDRFFAVRPEGSVSTLKIQRTERGDSAVYLCASSSLQAYEQYFGPGTRLTVT.